Each of the 29 T cell receptor beta chains below was sequenced from the same sample in a study of blood T cell repertoires in COVID-19 (TCRdb year 2020). Libraries were made using the immunoSEQ multiplex PCR assay. TCRdb provides this immuneACCESS table in a form limited to in-frame rearrangements. Some clones are lacking; in checked studies, under half of them reflect an unresolved V gene, and why the rest are absent is not known. This sample holds around 150,000 clones; 77% were observed only once. The leading ten clones occupy more than 8.5% of the sample. Sequenced input: peripheral blood. The origin of the receptors is a woman between 50 and 59 years old with active or convalescent COVID-19.

The chain has TRBV4-3 and TRBJ2-1; 7 bases are shared with TRBD1. V trimming: 1 base; J trimming: 3 bases; junction bases outside the gene matches: 3. This CDR3 is built from 15 residues. Germline CDR1 reads LGHNA; CDR2 reads YSLEER. The DNA for the CDR3 is TGCGCCAGCAGCCAAGTTCAGGGGGACTACAATGAGCAGTTCTTC. Its translation: CASSQVQGDYNEQFF.

In nucleotides, the CDR3 is TGTGCCAGCAGTCTGGATCCAGGGGATTCACCCCTCCACTTT. It specifies CASSLDPGDSPLHF. The chain has TRBV6-5 and TRBJ1-6; D perhaps matches TRBD1 (6 bases). The CDR3 has 14 residues. V was cut by 5 bases and J by 8 bases, with 13 bases left in between. Germline CDR1 is MNHEY and CDR2 is SVGAGI.

The V and J genes are TRBV6-5 and TRBJ1-1; D is unresolved. Germline V lookup: CDR1 MNHEY, CDR2 SVGAGI. The germline V and J ends were trimmed by 10 bases and 4 bases, with 16 bases remaining between them. The length of the CDR3 is 13 residues. In DNA form, the CDR3 reads TGTGCCATCTCTCGCGGCCGGGGCACTGAAGCTTTCTTT. This codes for CAISRGRGTEAFF.

This chain links TRBV6-1 with TRBJ2-3; 7 bases align to TRBD1. Germline V gene data show CDR1 as MNHNS and CDR2 as SASEGT. The CDR3 consists of 18 residues. Trimming removed 4 bases from V and 0 bases from J; junction bases left unmatched: 13. The CDR3, as DNA: TGTGCCAGCAGTGCGGACAGGAGACCCTTTCGCAGCACAGATACGCAGTATTTT. Protein sequence: CASSADRRPFRSTDTQYF.

The chain employs TRBV13 and TRBJ1-6; D is possibly TRBD1 (6 bases). The germline gives CDR1 PRHDT, CDR2 FYEKMQ (reference sequence). The CDR3 loop spans 16 amino acids. V was clipped by 0 bases and J by 9 bases, with 15 bases between them. CDR3 amino acids: CASSLGHRGAGSPLHF. CDR3 DNA sequence: TGTGCCAGCAGCTTAGGCCATCGGGGGGCGGGTTCACCCCTCCACTTT.

V usage is TRBV6-5 and J usage is TRBJ2-1; 9 bases map to TRBD2. Germline trimming cut 6 bases from V and 6 bases from J; bases unmatched to any gene: 3. CDR3 length: 13 residues. The V gene's germline CDR1 is MNHEY and CDR2 SVGAGI. CDR3 coding DNA: TGTGCCAGCAGAGGGACTAGCCTCAATGAGCAGTTCTTC. Its translation: CASRGTSLNEQFF.

This sequence joins TRBV6-6 and TRBJ2-7, with 13 positions matching TRBD2. Germline CDR1 is MNHNY and CDR2 is SVGAGI (reference sequence). V was clipped by 5 bases and J by 5 bases; unmatched bases: 9. CDR3 length equals 16 residues. The CDR3 DNA reads TGTGCCAGCAGTAACCCCGGGACTAGCGGGAAAAACGAGCAGTACTTC. This sequence encodes CASSNPGTSGKNEQYF.

This chain joins TRBV5-1 and TRBJ2-7, with TRBD2 identical over 9 bases. This CDR3 comprises 15 residues. Trimming at V came to 0 bases and at J to 3 bases, leaving 4 bases not matched to a gene. CDR1 and CDR2 from the germline V gene are SGHRS and YFSETQ. The CDR3 spells CASSLGSGSIYEQYF. DNA of the CDR3: TGCGCCAGCAGCTTGGGTAGCGGGAGTATCTACGAGCAGTACTTC.

The rearrangement joins TRBV27 to TRBJ2-1; tentative D call: TRBD2 (5 bases). The CDR3 has 16 amino acids. Germline V gene sequence: CDR1 MNHEY, CDR2 SMNVEV (reference sequence). Trimming left V 4 bases short and J 5 bases short, with 18 bases between. This CDR3 reads CASSSEGFLGDNEQFF. CDR3 nucleotides: TGTGCCAGCAGTTCCGAGGGCTTCCTAGGCGACAATGAGCAGTTCTTC.

In nucleotides, the CDR3 is TGTGCCAGCAGCCGCGGACAGGGAAGTAATTCACCCCTCCACTTT. This translates into CASSRGQGSNSPLHF. V and J are TRBV6-5 and TRBJ1-6, with TRBD1 identical over 8 bases. The CDR3 covers 15 residues. With V trimmed by 6 bases and J by 6 bases, 7 bases remained unmatched. Germline CDR1 MNHEY, CDR2 SVGAGI.

This clone appeared a few times. The chain joins TRBV27 to TRBJ2-3, with TRBD2 matching 8 bases. V gave up 4 bases and J gave up 6 bases; unmatched junction bases: 27. Germline lookup yields CDR1 MNHEY and CDR2 SMNVEV (reference sequence). The CDR3 runs to 21 residues. The DNA for the CDR3 is TGTGCCAGCAGTTCCGCCGGGACTAGGCGGCCCACCCCCGAAGCACGGGATACGCAGTATTTT. This translates into CASSSAGTRRPTPEARDTQYF.

J is TRBJ1-2 and V is TRBV7-2; D not resolved. Germline values: CDR1 SGHTA, CDR2 FQGNSA. Trimming pared 1 base from V and 4 bases from J, leaving 10 bases between. This CDR3 comprises 14 residues. The CDR3 coding sequence is TGTGCCAGCAGCTTAGAATACAGTATCTATGGCTACACCTTC. Its protein is CASSLEYSIYGYTF.

The chain links TRBV5-5 to TRBJ2-5; TRBD1 aligns across 8 bases. The junction had 6 bases not matched to a gene; V was cut back by 0 bases and J by 2 bases. This CDR3 region has 16 residues. Germline V lookup: CDR1 SGHKS, CDR2 YYEKEE (reference sequence). The CDR3 DNA follows: TGTGCCAGCAGCTTGGCCTCCACAGGGGGTCAAGAGACCCAGTACTTC. Its translation: CASSLASTGGQETQYF.

J is TRBJ1-6 and V is TRBV18; 7 bases fit TRBD1. Trimming at V came to 4 bases and at J to 8 bases, leaving 11 bases not matched to a gene. This CDR3 region has 16 residues. Germline V gene data show CDR1 as KGHSH and CDR2 as LQKENI. Written as DNA, the CDR3 is TGTGCCAGCTCACAAACGGGACAGCTGGGGGATTCACCCCTCCACTTT. Its protein product is CASSQTGQLGDSPLHF.

The sample holds a few counts of this clone. The rearrangement uses TRBV5-6 and TRBJ1-4; the D is unclear. The germline CDR1 and CDR2 sequences are SGHDT and YYEEEE. V shed 0 bases and J shed 8 bases, with 11 bases lying between them. The CDR3 consists of 14 residues. The CDR3 coding sequence is TGTGCCAGCAGCTTGGTCCCGACCGGGGAAAAACTGTTTTTT. Translation gives CASSLVPTGEKLFF.

The J gene is TRBJ2-7, the V gene TRBV27; perhaps TRBD2 as D (6 bases). V was shortened by 7 bases and J by 4 bases, with 20 bases between the two germline ends. The CDR3 is made up of 15 amino acids. CDR1 and CDR2 (germline): MNHEY, SMNVEV (reference sequence). The CDR3 loop is CASMEGGSAWYEQYF. CDR3 DNA sequence: TGTGCCAGCATGGAGGGCGGCTCGGCGTGGTACGAGCAGTACTTC.

V and J are TRBV11-2 and TRBJ2-1; D gene ambiguous. Germline CDR1 and CDR2: SGHAT and FQNNGV. Deletions cut 5 bases from V and 5 bases from J, with 7 bases between. This CDR3 is 12 amino acids long. CDR3 sequence: CASSPYNNEQFF. The CDR3 bases are TGTGCCAGCAGCCCGTACAACAATGAGCAGTTCTTC.

The rearrangement links TRBV7-2 to TRBJ2-5; TRBD2 might be the D (5 bases). The germline gives CDR1 SGHTA, CDR2 FQGNSA. CDR3 length: 14 amino acids. The V end was cut by 0 bases, the J end by 7 bases, with 12 bases between. In DNA form, the CDR3 reads TGTGCCAGCAGCTTAGCCAGCGTCAGCGGGACCCAGTACTTC. As protein: CASSLASVSGTQYF.

The sample holds a few counts of this clone. This chain links TRBV19 with TRBJ1-1; 10 positions match TRBD1. With V trimmed by 5 bases and J by 0 bases, 15 bases remained unmatched. CDR1 and CDR2 (germline): LNHDA, SQIVND (reference sequence). The CDR3 has 19 amino acids. CDR3 DNA: TGTGCCAGTAGTCCGCGTACCGGGACAGGGGTGGGGATGAACACTGAAGCTTTCTTT. Its protein is CASSPRTGTGVGMNTEAFF.

The CDR3 sequence: CASSLAQSTEAFF. CDR3 in DNA: TGTGCCAGCAGTTTAGCACAGTCCACTGAAGCTTTCTTT. The genes are TRBV12-3 or TRBV12-4 and TRBJ1-1; D not certain. V dropped 0 bases and J dropped 4 bases, with 6 bases sitting between them. The CDR3 totals 13 residues.

V is TRBV7-2 and J is TRBJ2-7, with D perhaps TRBD2 (5 bases). V dropped 4 bases and J dropped 7 bases, with 14 bases sitting between them. This CDR3 comprises 13 residues. Germline lookup yields CDR1 SGHTA and CDR2 FQGNSA. CDR3 residues: CASSSDYFREQYF. CDR3 bases: TGTGCCAGCAGCTCAGACTACTTTCGAGAGCAGTACTTC.

The J gene is TRBJ1-5, the V gene TRBV4-3; no clear D gene. The V gene's germline CDR1 is LGHNA and CDR2 YSLEER. V was cut by 0 bases and J by 5 bases, with 5 bases left in between. The CDR3 has 13 amino acids. CDR3 residues: CASSQESYQPQHF. CDR3 sequence (DNA): TGCGCCAGCAGCCAAGAGAGTTATCAGCCCCAGCATTTT.

The chain links TRBV7-8 to TRBJ1-6; D not certain. Germline CDR1 reads SGHVS; CDR2 reads FQNEAQ. CDR3 length: 14 residues. The V and J ends lost 6 bases and 10 bases respectively, with 16 bases between them. The CDR3 region is CASSRSGVGSPLHF. CDR3 coding DNA: TGTGCCAGCAGTAGGTCCGGGGTTGGGTCACCCCTCCACTTT.

This clone occurred a few times. The CDR3 protein is CASSYGTGAGNTIYF. DNA of the CDR3: TGTGCCAGCAGTTACGGGACAGGGGCCGGAAACACCATATATTTT. J is TRBJ1-3 and V is TRBV28; 10 positions agree with TRBD1. CDR1 MDHEN and CDR2 SYDVKM come from the germline V gene. Trimming removed 4 bases from V and 4 bases from J; junction bases left unmatched: 4. The CDR3 is made up of 15 amino acids.

The gene calls are TRBV7-2 and TRBJ1-2, with unresolved D. Trimming shortened V by 5 bases and J by 1 base, and 11 bases separated the two germline ends. Germline CDR1 reads SGHTA; CDR2 reads FQGNSA. The CDR3 is made up of 14 amino acids. CDR3: CASSTPQVNYGYTF. As DNA, the CDR3 is TGTGCCAGCAGCACTCCCCAGGTTAACTATGGCTACACCTTC.

This rearrangement joins TRBV19 to TRBJ1-5, with D perhaps matching TRBD1 (5 bases). The CDR3 is 15 residues long. Germline lookup yields CDR1 LNHDA and CDR2 SQIVND (reference sequence). V was shortened by 4 bases and J by 0 bases, with 10 bases between the two germline ends. Here the CDR3 reads CASSRGSLSNQPQHF. The DNA for the CDR3 is TGTGCCAGTAGTAGGGGCAGCCTTAGCAATCAGCCCCAGCATTTT.

This clone was observed once. The chain has TRBV20-1 and TRBJ1-1, with a weak D call TRBD1 (5 bases). The CDR3 is 11 residues long. Trimming shortened V by 5 bases and J by 10 bases, and 14 bases separated the two germline ends. Looked up from germline, CDR1 is DFQATT and CDR2 is SNEGSKA (reference sequence). CDR3 sequence reads: CSAGGDLGAFF. The CDR3 DNA sequence: TGCAGTGCTGGGGGGGATCTGGGAGCTTTCTTT.

The gene calls are TRBV5-1 and TRBJ1-2, with 8 positions matching TRBD1. V shed 1 base, J shed 8 bases, and the junction held 10 bases outside the gene matches. The germline V gene encodes CDR1 SGHRS and CDR2 YFSETQ. The CDR3 sequence is 15 residues long. This chain's CDR3 is CASSLNPGGAGGYTF. The CDR3, as DNA: TGCGCCAGCAGCTTGAATCCAGGGGGCGCGGGGGGCTACACCTTC.

The chain joins TRBV3-1 (or the pseudogene TRBV3-2) to TRBJ2-1; TRBD2 agrees at 11 bases. The CDR3 extends over 16 amino acids. With 6 bases clipped from V and 8 bases from J, the junction kept 12 bases outside the gene matches. CDR1 LGHDT and CDR2 YNNKEL come from the germline V gene (reference sequence). The CDR3 sequence is CASRLKLAGEAHEQFF. The CDR3 nucleotides read TGTGCCAGCAGATTAAAACTAGCGGGAGAAGCCCATGAGCAGTTCTTC.